The 23 T cell receptor beta chains listed next were all sequenced from one sample in a study of blood T cell repertoires in COVID-19. TCRdb's table, derived via immunoSEQ multiplex PCR, lists solely in-frame clones and lacks some. The sample lists roughly 200,000 clones, 82% seen once, with roughly 7.1% in the top ten. The sample taken for sequencing was peripheral blood. The source is a woman aged 60-75 years with COVID-19, enrolled during active disease.

Only one count was recorded for this clone. The V call is TRBV5-1, the J call TRBJ2-1, with D possibly matching TRBD2 (5 bases). The germline V gene encodes CDR1 SGHRS and CDR2 YFSETQ. V was trimmed by 0 bases and J by 6 bases, leaving 13 bases between them. The CDR3 is made up of 15 amino acids. This CDR3 is CASSLGASRGNEQFF. For the CDR3, the DNA is TGCGCCAGCAGCTTGGGGGCTAGTCGGGGCAATGAGCAGTTCTTC.

This chain connects TRBV7-4 to TRBJ2-2; 8 positions match TRBD1. This CDR3 is 16 amino acids long. CDR1 and CDR2 (germline): SGHVT, SQSDAQ. V was pared by 5 bases and J by 2 bases, with 7 bases of the junction left unmatched. The CDR3 loop reads CASSAFGQGNTGELFF. The CDR3 DNA follows: TGTGCCAGCAGCGCCTTTGGACAGGGTAACACCGGGGAGCTGTTTTTT.

The chain has TRBV5-1 and TRBJ2-4; D might be TRBD2 (7 bases). The length of the CDR3 is 16 residues. Trimming removed 3 bases from V and 5 bases from J, with 18 bases in between. The germline CDR1 and CDR2 sequences are SGHRS and YFSETQ. CDR3 nucleotides: TGCGCCAGCAGCTGGGGCCCCCGGGGGGCTGAAAACATTCAGTACTTC. This sequence encodes CASSWGPRGAENIQYF.

In this sample, this clone turned up a few times. The V gene is TRBV5-1, the J gene TRBJ1-4; 7 bases line up with TRBD1. The CDR3 has 14 residues. Germline-derived CDR1 and CDR2 are SGHRS and YFSETQ. Trimming cost V 1 base and J 8 bases; bases outside gene matches: 5. The CDR3: CASSLSTGVEKLFF. The CDR3, as DNA: TGCGCCAGCAGCTTGTCCACAGGGGTCGAAAAACTGTTTTTT.

The sample holds a few counts of this clone. V usage is TRBV14 and J usage is TRBJ2-7, with D unclear. This CDR3 region has 15 residues. Per germline, CDR1 SGHDN and CDR2 FVKESK. The ends were cut back, 0 bases at V and 5 bases at J, with 14 bases in the middle. CDR3 sequence reads: CASSQDHRSRNEQYV. CDR3 DNA: TGTGCCAGCAGCCAAGATCACCGGTCGAGGAACGAGCAGTACGTC.

Only one count was recorded for this clone. This chain joins TRBV18 and TRBJ1-4, with 9 bases aligning to TRBD1. Germline values: CDR1 KGHSH, CDR2 LQKENI. V shed 10 bases and J 6 bases; nucleotides not matched to a gene: 9. CDR3 length: 14 residues. CDR3: CATHPQGADEKLFF. The CDR3 DNA follows: TGTGCCACCCACCCACAGGGGGCGGATGAAAAACTGTTTTTT.

The chain uses TRBV29-1 and TRBJ1-4; 10 positions match TRBD1. The CDR3 is made up of 13 amino acids. With V trimmed by 4 bases and J by 8 bases, 4 bases remained unmatched. The germline gives CDR1 SQVTM, CDR2 ANQGSEA. In DNA form, the CDR3 reads TGCAGCGTTGGGACAGGGGGGGACGAAAAACTGTTTTTT. This encodes CSVGTGGDEKLFF.

The V and J genes are TRBV11-1 and TRBJ2-3; 7 bases agree with TRBD2. The junction had 4 bases not matched to a gene; V was cut back by 2 bases and J by 2 bases. In germline, CDR1 is SGHAT, CDR2 FQDESV (reference sequence). CDR3 length equals 15 residues. For the CDR3, the DNA is TGTGCCAGCAGCTTATTGGGACTAATCACAGATACGCAGTATTTT. Encoded protein: CASSLLGLITDTQYF.

The chain has TRBV7-2 and TRBJ1-6; the D is unclear. Trimming shortened V by 4 bases and J by 8 bases, and 9 bases separated the two germline ends. There are 13 residues in the CDR3. The germline gives CDR1 SGHTA, CDR2 FQGNSA. CDR3 nucleotides: TGTGCCAGCAGCTCAGCGGCGGATTCACCCCTCCACTTT. Translated, it gives CASSSAADSPLHF.

The chain recombines TRBV4-1 with TRBJ1-2; 10 bases match TRBD1. V was clipped by 4 bases and J by 4 bases; unmatched bases: 6. Germline CDR1 reads MGHRA; CDR2 reads YSYEKL. The CDR3 extends over 15 amino acids. Here the CDR3 DNA reads TGCGCCAGCAGCCTGCGACAGGGGGCGAGCTATGGCTACACCTTC. It is translated as CASSLRQGASYGYTF.

The gene calls are TRBV4-1 and TRBJ1-2; possible D gene TRBD1, 5 bases. Deletions cut 0 bases from V and 8 bases from J, with 19 bases between. The CDR3 extends over 16 amino acids. CDR1 is MGHRA and CDR2 is YSYEKL in the germline V gene. The CDR3 region has the DNA TGCGCCAGCAGCCAAGAGAGTGGCAGGGTGTTTCACGGCTACACCTTC. It yields the protein CASSQESGRVFHGYTF.

This clone was counted only a few times. The V call is TRBV6-5, the J call TRBJ1-5; no clear D gene. Germline V gene sequence: CDR1 MNHEY, CDR2 SVGAGI. This CDR3 is built from 13 residues. V was trimmed by 2 bases and J by 4 bases, leaving 6 bases between them. The CDR3 coding sequence is TGTGCCAGCAGTTACCGGGAGAATCAGCCCCAGCATTTT. This encodes CASSYRENQPQHF.

V usage is TRBV19 and J usage is TRBJ1-5; D uncertain. This CDR3 region has 15 residues. Per germline, CDR1 LNHDA and CDR2 SQIVND (reference sequence). Between the trimmed V and J ends, which lost 1 base and 6 bases, there was a span of 13 bases. CDR3 nucleotides: TGTGCCAGTAGTATAGCAAGCCGAGATTTTCAGCCCCAGCATTTT. Translating gives CASSIASRDFQPQHF. Complete variable domain (other parts from reference TRBV19 and TRBJ1-5): DGGITQSPKYLFRKEGQNVTLSCEQNLNHDAMYWYRQDPGQGLRLIYYSQIVNDFQKGDIAEGYSVSREKKESFPLTVTSAQKNPTAFYLCASSIASRDFQPQHFGDGTRLSIL.

The chain has TRBV5-1 and TRBJ1-4; no definite D call. Looked up from germline, CDR1 is SGHRS and CDR2 is YFSETQ. V was shortened by 4 bases and J by 0 bases, with 7 bases between the two germline ends. The length of the CDR3 is 14 residues. In nucleotides, the CDR3 is TGCGCCAGCAGCGCGTTTGCAACTAATGAAAAACTGTTTTTT. Translation gives CASSAFATNEKLFF.

The chain has TRBV28 and TRBJ1-2, with TRBD1 identical over 11 bases. There are 16 residues in the CDR3. CDR1 MDHEN and CDR2 SYDVKM come from the germline V gene. V shed 6 bases and J 1 base; nucleotides not matched to a gene: 7. CDR3 nucleotide sequence: TGTGCCAGCAGCTCGGGGACAGGGGGGAATAACTATGGCTACACCTTC. Translated, it gives CASSSGTGGNNYGYTF.

V gene TRBV10-3 combines with J gene TRBJ1-5, with 10 bases that match TRBD1. The CDR3 is 14 residues long. Looked up from germline, CDR1 is ENHRY and CDR2 is SYGVKD. J was trimmed by 5 bases and V by 6 bases; bases with no gene match: 4. Here the CDR3 DNA reads TGTGCCATCAGCGGACAGGGGGTCGATCAGCCCCAGCATTTT. Amino acids: CAISGQGVDQPQHF.

The chain has TRBV3-1 (or the pseudogene TRBV3-2) and TRBJ1-2; possibly TRBD1 for D (5 bases). The ends were cut back, 4 bases at V and 7 bases at J, with 7 bases in the middle. Germline V CDR1 and CDR2: LGHDT, YNNKEL (reference sequence). The CDR3 runs 11 residues. The CDR3 loop is CASSRRGGYTF. The DNA of the CDR3 is TGTGCCAGCAGCCGGAGGGGTGGCTACACCTTC.

The DNA for the CDR3 is TGTGCCAGCAGTTTAACAGCGGCCTATTGGGTGCAGTACTTC. Its translation: CASSLTAAYWVQYF. The chain links TRBV28 to TRBJ2-7, with D perhaps matching TRBD2 (5 bases). There are 14 residues in the CDR3. Germline V gene sequence: CDR1 MDHEN, CDR2 SYDVKM. Trimming removed 2 bases at V and 9 bases at J, with 17 bases between.

This sequence joins TRBV30 and TRBJ1-1; 10 nucleotides line up with TRBD1. Unmatched junction bases numbered 4, after V lost 3 bases and J lost 3 bases. In germline, CDR1 is GTSNPN, CDR2 SVGIG (reference sequence). The length of the CDR3 is 14 residues. Here the CDR3 DNA reads TGTGCCTGGAGACCCGGGACAGGGGACACTGAAGCTTTCTTT. Amino acid sequence: CAWRPGTGDTEAFF.

The rearrangement links TRBV20-1 to TRBJ1-1; D not resolved. The V gene's germline CDR1 is DFQATT and CDR2 SNEGSKA (reference sequence). V was cut by 3 bases and J by 7 bases, with 9 bases left in between. The CDR3 runs to 11 residues. In DNA, the CDR3 is TGCAGTGCTAGTATCTTCGGTGAAGCTTTCTTT. This sequence encodes CSASIFGEAFF.

The chain joins TRBV12-3 or TRBV12-4 to TRBJ2-5, with a tentative D call TRBD1 (5 bases). Trimming left V 6 bases short and J 2 bases short, with 10 bases between. This CDR3 region has 13 residues. CDR3 loop: CASSLTDQETQYF. In nucleotides, the CDR3 is TGTGCCAGCAGCCTGACAGATCAAGAGACCCAGTACTTC.

The chain carries TRBV7-9 and TRBJ2-2; D unclear. This CDR3 contains 13 residues. Germline CDR1 reads SEHNR; CDR2 reads FQNEAQ (reference sequence). Trimming left V 1 base short and J 4 bases short, with 4 bases between. CDR3 protein: CASSLVSTGELFF. The CDR3 coding sequence is TGTGCCAGCAGCTTAGTCTCCACCGGGGAGCTGTTTTTT.

The V gene is TRBV6-5, the J gene TRBJ1-6; 7 positions match TRBD1. The CDR3 is 13 residues long. CDR1 and CDR2 from the germline V gene are MNHEY and SVGAGI. Unmatched junction bases numbered 1, after V lost 4 bases and J lost 7 bases. The CDR3 DNA reads TGTGCCAGCAGTTCGGACAGGAATTCACCCCTCCACTTT. Encoded protein: CASSSDRNSPLHF.